What follows are 27 T cell receptor beta chains derived from one specimen sequenced in a study of cytomegalovirus exposure and HLA in healthy donors. The study ran its PCR with 60 Vbeta and 13 Jbeta primers. Repertoires were generated with immunoSEQ multiplex PCR, while TCRdb's copy carries only in-frame clones and drops some. The sample yields some 85,000 clones, around 79% seen once. Sample: PBMCs. All receptors derive from a man between 18 and 29 years old in good health and CMV-seropositive.

The rearrangement links TRBV9 to TRBJ2-3, with 14 bases lining up with TRBD2. With V trimmed by 4 bases and J by 4 bases, 8 bases remained unmatched. CDR1 SGDLS and CDR2 YYNGEE come from the germline V gene. There are 17 residues in the CDR3. The CDR3 nucleotides are TGTGCCAGCAGCCTGGGACTAGCGGGAGCCCCTGCAGATACGCAGTATTTT. Translated: CASSLGLAGAPADTQYF.

The rearrangement links TRBV9 to TRBJ1-2; the D gene is possibly TRBD1 (6 bases). Trimming stripped 3 bases from V and 4 bases from J, with 13 bases between. This CDR3 is 14 amino acids long. Germline CDR1 is SGDLS and CDR2 is YYNGEE. The CDR3 loop is CASSALGGIYGYTF. CDR3 bases: TGTGCCAGCAGCGCCCTAGGGGGTATCTATGGCTACACCTTC.

This clone was counted a few times. This chain joins TRBV18 and TRBJ2-6; possibly TRBD2 for D (5 bases). CDR3 length equals 16 residues. Germline loops: CDR1 KGHSH, CDR2 LQKENI. Trimming removed 2 bases at V and 0 bases at J, with 8 bases between. The CDR3 reads CASSPTRGSGANVLTF. CDR3 DNA sequence: TGTGCCAGCTCACCAACCCGGGGCTCTGGGGCCAACGTCCTGACTTTC.

The rearrangement links TRBV11-2 to TRBJ2-2; 9 bases fit TRBD1. This CDR3 has 16 residues. The germline V gene has CDR1 SGHAT and CDR2 FQNNGV. With 4 bases clipped from V and 5 bases from J, the junction kept 8 bases outside the gene matches. The CDR3 DNA is TGTGCCAGCAGCTCATACAGGGGGCGGAGAACCGGGGAGCTGTTTTTT. This gives the protein CASSSYRGRRTGELFF.

This clone came up a few times. The V gene is TRBV6-5, the J gene TRBJ1-2; TRBD1 matches at 7 bases. V trimming: 3 bases; J trimming: 0 bases; junction bases outside the gene matches: 4. The germline CDR1 and CDR2 sequences are MNHEY and SVGAGI. This CDR3 has 15 residues. CDR3 region: CASSYLDRANYGYTF. The DNA for the CDR3 is TGTGCCAGCAGTTATCTAGACAGGGCTAACTATGGCTACACCTTC.

V usage is TRBV5-6 and J usage is TRBJ2-7; D is perhaps TRBD1 (7 bases). Trimming stripped 2 bases from V and 1 base from J, with 10 bases between. The CDR3 spans 14 residues. The germline CDR1 and CDR2 sequences are SGHDT and YYEEEE. The CDR3 is CASSFGGQSYEQYF. The CDR3 DNA follows: TGTGCCAGCAGCTTCGGGGGACAGTCCTACGAGCAGTACTTC.

This rearrangement joins TRBV7-9 to TRBJ2-4; 9 bases fit TRBD2. Trimming removed 6 bases from V and 3 bases from J; junction bases left unmatched: 3. This CDR3 region has 14 residues. Germline V lookup: CDR1 SEHNR, CDR2 FQNEAQ (reference sequence). CDR3 coding DNA: TGTGCCAGCAGGCCTAGCGGGAACAAAAACATTCAGTACTTC. Translating gives CASRPSGNKNIQYF.

The gene calls are TRBV6-1 and TRBJ1-5; D perhaps matches TRBD1 (5 bases). Trimming took 3 bases from V and 3 from J, leaving 15 bases between them. The CDR3 has 16 residues. Germline V gene lookup returns CDR1 MNHNS and CDR2 SASEGT. The CDR3 here is CASSEVWDFTNQPQHF. The CDR3 coding sequence is TGTGCCAGCAGTGAGGTTTGGGACTTCACCAATCAGCCCCAGCATTTT.

The genes are TRBV9 and TRBJ2-3; D is perhaps TRBD1 (7 bases). In germline, CDR1 is SGDLS, CDR2 YYNGEE. Trimming shortened V by 3 bases and J by 0 bases, and 11 bases separated the two germline ends. The CDR3 sequence is 15 residues long. CDR3 sequence reads: CASSGGTVSTDTQYF. CDR3 bases: TGTGCCAGCAGCGGCGGGACAGTAAGCACAGATACGCAGTATTTT.

This chain joins TRBV29-1 and TRBJ1-5; D gene uncertain. V gave up 5 bases and J gave up 9 bases, with 17 bases separating them. The CDR3 covers 13 residues. CDR1 is SQVTM, CDR2 ANQGSEA, per germline. The CDR3 loop reads CSVLPLPGRPQHF. Written as DNA, the CDR3 is TGCAGCGTTCTACCACTCCCTGGGAGGCCCCAGCATTTT.

Details on this clone: Relative to the germline gene, one junction end is altered; a read error may explain this. V and J are TRBV14 and TRBJ2-2; TRBD2 aligns across 16 bases. Germline lookup yields CDR1 SGHDN and CDR2 FVKESK. The CDR3 is 14 amino acids. The CDR3 loop reads CHPGLAGGRGELFF. CDR3 DNA: TGCCATCCGGGACTAGCGGGAGGGCGCGGGGAGCTGTTTTTT.

In nucleotides, the CDR3 is TGTGCCAGCAGAATCTTTGGGGGCTTCACTGAAGCTTTCTTT. Translating it yields CASRIFGGFTEAFF. The rearrangement joins TRBV6-5 to TRBJ1-1; possibly TRBD1 for D (6 bases). Germline lookup yields CDR1 MNHEY and CDR2 SVGAGI. Trimming left V 6 bases short and J 4 bases short, with 15 bases between. This CDR3 has 14 residues.

This clone was seen once. J is TRBJ2-7 and V is TRBV18; 8 nucleotides match TRBD1. CDR1 is KGHSH, CDR2 LQKENI, per germline. The V and J ends lost 5 bases and 1 base, in that order; junction bases with no gene match: 7. The CDR3 is 15 residues long. The CDR3 DNA follows: TGTGCCAGCTCAGAAGGCAGGGGGCGATCCTACGAGCAGTACTTC. Translated: CASSEGRGRSYEQYF.

This rearrangement joins TRBV5-1 to TRBJ2-1, with 8 bases lining up with TRBD1. CDR3 length equals 14 residues. V was clipped by 4 bases and J by 8 bases; unmatched bases: 8. Germline V CDR1 and CDR2: SGHRS, YFSETQ. The CDR3 sequence: CASSAPGGADEQFF. For the CDR3, the DNA is TGCGCCAGCAGCGCACCAGGGGGCGCGGATGAGCAGTTCTTC.

This clone was counted only a few times. The chain uses TRBV28 and TRBJ2-7, with a possible D match to TRBD2 (6 bases). Per the germline V gene, CDR1 is MDHEN and CDR2 is SYDVKM. Trimming pared 5 bases from V and 0 bases from J, leaving 14 bases between. The CDR3 has 15 amino acids. The CDR3 here is CASSPGTVSSYEQYF. DNA of the CDR3: TGTGCCAGCAGTCCCGGGACTGTAAGCTCCTACGAGCAGTACTTC.

The chain carries TRBV9 and TRBJ2-1; D not resolved. The CDR3 is made up of 12 amino acids. V lost 3 bases to trimming and J lost 8 bases, with 9 bases between them. CDR1 is SGDLS, CDR2 YYNGEE, per germline. As DNA, the CDR3 is TGTGCCAGCAGCGCCTATCCCCATGAGCAGTTCTTC. It codes for CASSAYPHEQFF.

The V and J genes are TRBV28 and TRBJ1-1, with D unresolved. This CDR3 has 13 residues. V was shortened by 3 bases and J by 5 bases, with 10 bases between the two germline ends. The V gene's germline CDR1 is MDHEN and CDR2 SYDVKM. Written as DNA, the CDR3 is TGTGCCAGCAGTTTTAGCGGACGGACTGAAGCTTTCTTT. Translation gives CASSFSGRTEAFF.

This clone was observed a few times. V is TRBV25-1 and J is TRBJ2-3, with 8 bases that match TRBD2. This CDR3 region has 15 residues. Germline V gives CDR1 MGHDK, CDR2 SYGVNS. Trimming at V came to 9 bases and at J to 0 bases, leaving 8 bases not matched to a gene. The CDR3 here is CASLETSESTDTQYF. In DNA, the CDR3 is TGTGCCAGTCTTGAGACTAGCGAGAGCACAGATACGCAGTATTTT.

The genes are TRBV27 and TRBJ1-2; D is possibly TRBD1 (5 bases). This CDR3 spans 12 amino acids. CDR1 is MNHEY and CDR2 is SMNVEV in the germline V gene (reference sequence). The V and J ends lost 9 bases and 8 bases respectively, with 16 bases between them. The CDR3 sequence: CASHRGGGGYTF. The CDR3 region has the DNA TGTGCCAGTCACCGCGGGGGTGGGGGCTACACCTTC.

This clone turned up a few times. J is TRBJ2-7 and V is TRBV4-1, with 8 bases that match TRBD2. Germline V CDR1 and CDR2: MGHRA, YSYEKL. Trimming at V came to 6 bases and at J to 5 bases, leaving 9 bases not matched to a gene. This CDR3 region has 14 residues. The CDR3 DNA is TGCGCCAGCAGGTTAGCGGGAAACAGTAACGAGCAGTACTTC. Residues: CASRLAGNSNEQYF.

The V gene is TRBV5-1, the J gene TRBJ1-4; D is possibly TRBD1 (6 bases). Trimming removed 0 bases at V and 8 bases at J, with 20 bases between. The length of the CDR3 is 17 residues. Germline CDR1 and CDR2: SGHRS and YFSETQ. This CDR3 is CASSLEQGAVVREKLFF. The CDR3 DNA is TGCGCCAGCAGCTTGGAACAGGGAGCCGTCGTTAGGGAAAAACTGTTTTTT.

This chain links TRBV5-1 with TRBJ2-3; no reliable D call. From germline, CDR1 is SGHRS and CDR2 YFSETQ. The V end was cut by 0 bases, the J end by 2 bases, with 7 bases between. The CDR3 totals 14 residues. The CDR3 DNA reads as TGCGCCAGCAGCTTGGCCACAAACACAGATACGCAGTATTTT. Amino acids: CASSLATNTDTQYF.

The chain links TRBV5-1 to TRBJ2-5; 8 bases are shared with TRBD2. With 4 bases clipped from V and 1 base from J, the junction kept 3 bases outside the gene matches. The CDR3 sequence is 14 residues long. Per the germline V gene, CDR1 is SGHRS and CDR2 is YFSETQ. The CDR3 DNA sequence: TGCGCCAGCAGCCCGGGGGGGCTCCAAGAGACCCAGTACTTC. This gives the protein CASSPGGLQETQYF.

The chain employs TRBV6-5 and TRBJ1-2; D remains ambiguous. Trimming took off 0 bases at V and 2 bases at J, with 10 bases between the two ends. The V gene's germline CDR1 is MNHEY and CDR2 SVGAGI. The CDR3 is 15 amino acids. The CDR3 DNA reads TGTGCCAGCAGTTACTCGAGGGCCAGGAACTATGGCTACACCTTC. Encoded protein: CASSYSRARNYGYTF.

The V and J genes are TRBV5-8 and TRBJ2-7; D gene uncertain. CDR1 is SGHTS and CDR2 is YDEGEE in the germline V gene. V was pared by 7 bases and J by 4 bases, with 6 bases between. This CDR3 has 10 residues. CDR3 in DNA: TGTGCCAGCGATAGTTACGAGCAGTACTTC. This sequence encodes CASDSYEQYF.

The gene calls are TRBV28 and TRBJ1-5, with 8 bases identical to TRBD1. From germline, CDR1 is MDHEN and CDR2 SYDVKM. CDR3 length equals 14 residues. The junction had 6 bases not matched to a gene; V was cut back by 5 bases and J by 6 bases. The CDR3 DNA reads TGTGCCAGCAGTCCCGGGACAGGCATTCAGCCCCAGCATTTT. Translated: CASSPGTGIQPQHF.

The chain links TRBV4-1 to TRBJ2-1; 10 positions agree with TRBD2. V lost 0 bases to trimming and J lost 0 bases; unmatched junction nucleotides: 5. CDR1 is MGHRA and CDR2 is YSYEKL in the germline V gene. The CDR3 is 18 amino acids. CDR3 region: CASSQEGLAQSSYNEQFF. In nucleotides, the CDR3 is TGCGCCAGCAGCCAAGAGGGACTAGCGCAGAGCTCCTACAATGAGCAGTTCTTC.